This T cell receptor beta chain was retrieved from a study of T cell repertoires in cytomegalovirus infection. The length of the CDR3 is 13 residues. From the reads, TCRdb called clonotypes with MiXCR, one entry per CDR3 protein. Here the sample spans 350,000 to 550,000 distinct CDR3 sequences, approximately 32% being singletons. This rearrangement joins TRBV12-3 or TRBV12-4 to TRBJ2-7, with a weak D call TRBD1 (6 bases). The clonotype was recovered from a human donor in good health (CMV status not recorded). Some clones in this sample may be carry-over from other donors' samples. The sequenced material came from PBMCs. DNA for the CDR3: TGTGCAAGAAGTTTCGGTACAGGGCGGGAGCAGTACTTC. Protein: CARSFGTGREQYF.